The source of this TCR beta chain is a study of T cell repertoires in cytomegalovirus infection. Study outcomes and limitations: Within the response measured ex vivo, HLA-C-restricted CMV-specific TCR beta clonotypes were dominant.

V lost 4 bases to trimming and J lost 3 bases; unmatched junction nucleotides: 9. The CDR3 contains 17 residues. Germline CDR1 is SGHDT and CDR2 is YYEEEE. TCRdb reanalysed the reads using MiXCR and keeps one entry per CDR3 protein. The sample includes about 130,000 distinct CDR3 sequences, almost 9% of them seen just once. This clonotype was seen only a few times. What it recognizes is unknown. The source material was PBMCs. The sequence was collected from a human donor in good health (CMV status not recorded). Some clones in this sample may be carry-over from other donors' samples. This chain uses TRBV5-6 with TRBJ2-2, with TRBD2 matching 10 bases. The CDR3 coding sequence is TGTGCCAGCAGCCTCGAAGTAGGACTAGCGGACACCGGGGAGCTGTTTTTT. Translating gives CASSLEVGLADTGELFF.